Shown below are 10 T cell receptor beta chains from a single sample sequenced in a study of shared clonotypes between healthy human individuals (dated by TCRdb to 2020 to 2022). The library came from the immunoSEQ multiplex PCR assay. TCRdb took this table from immuneACCESS and kept in-frame rearrangements with V and J called. Such tables lack part of the clones; where checked against another copy, unresolved V genes explain under half of the gap, and the rest is unexplained. This sample is represented by roughly 2,000,000 clones; roughly 93% of them were singletons. The top ten constitute less than 2% of the sample. CD8 naive samples consisted of CD45RO-negative cells that were positively selected for CCR7, yielding a CD45RA+CCR7+ population without TemRA cells. The sequenced material came from naive CD8+ T cells from PBMCs. This sample's cell subset or site label indicates: CD45RA+CCR7+. These receptors came from a man aged 18 to 30 in good health. Some clones in this sample may be carry-over from other donors' samples.

This sequence joins TRBV6-5 and TRBJ1-1; unclear D gene. The CDR3 has 13 residues. Deletions cut 4 bases from V and 4 bases from J, with 10 bases between. Germline-derived CDR1 and CDR2 are MNHEY and SVGAGI. CDR3 residues: CASSSGSSTEAFF. Written as DNA, the CDR3 is TGTGCCAGCAGTTCGGGGAGTAGCACTGAAGCTTTCTTT.

Only a few counts were recorded for this clone. The chain joins TRBV7-9 to TRBJ2-1, with D possibly called TRBD1 or TRBD2 (5 bases each). The germline CDR1 and CDR2 sequences are SEHNR and FQNEAQ (reference sequence). Trimming removed 5 bases from V and 2 bases from J, with 22 bases in between. The CDR3 runs 18 residues. In nucleotides, the CDR3 is TGTGCCAGCAGCGGAGTAGGGACCTCTGACGCGCCCTACAATGAGCAGTTCTTC. This sequence encodes CASSGVGTSDAPYNEQFF.

This chain joins TRBV14 and TRBJ2-1; no clear D. Trimming cost V 2 bases and J 3 bases, with 5 bases left between them. CDR1 is SGHDN, CDR2 FVKESK, per germline. The CDR3 covers 13 residues. The CDR3 loop is CASSQSIYNEQFF. As DNA, the CDR3 is TGTGCCAGCAGCCAATCCATCTACAATGAGCAGTTCTTC.

The chain recombines TRBV2 with TRBJ2-1; D is possibly TRBD1 (5 bases). V lost 7 bases and J lost 7, with 20 bases in between. The CDR3 is 15 residues long. Germline lookup yields CDR1 SNHLY and CDR2 FYNNEI. CDR3 nucleotides: TGTGCCAGCACCCCTGGCAGGGCGAGTACAAATGAGCAGTTCTTC. Translation gives CASTPGRASTNEQFF.

This sequence joins TRBV27 and TRBJ2-3; D is unresolved. Germline V gene lookup returns CDR1 MNHEY and CDR2 SMNVEV (reference sequence). V was cut by 4 bases and J by 2 bases, with 16 bases left in between. There are 16 residues in the CDR3. In nucleotides, the CDR3 is TGTGCCAGCAGTTACTCGGCTGGAGAGTACACAGATACGCAGTATTTT. Its protein product is CASSYSAGEYTDTQYF.

V gene TRBV6-1 combines with J gene TRBJ1-4; a possible D gene is TRBD1 (5 bases). The germline CDR1 and CDR2 sequences are MNHNS and SASEGT. The CDR3 has 15 residues. V was trimmed by 8 bases and J by 8 bases, leaving 21 bases between them. The CDR3 region is CASEVRQAGREKLFF. The CDR3 DNA follows: TGTGCCAGCGAGGTTCGGCAGGCAGGGCGCGAAAAACTGTTTTTT.

This clone was detected only once. The chain links TRBV5-8 to TRBJ2-5; TRBD2 might be the D (6 bases). CDR3 length: 17 residues. Germline V CDR1 and CDR2: SGHTS, YDEGEE. V was trimmed by 0 bases and J by 0 bases, leaving 15 bases between them. CDR3 in DNA: TGTGCCAGCAGCTTGGGTTGGGGCGGGATGTACCAAGAGACCCAGTACTTC. Translation gives CASSLGWGGMYQETQYF.

This clone was seen a single time. This chain links TRBV7-3 with TRBJ2-5; either TRBD1 or TRBD2 may supply D (5 bases each). The CDR3 is 14 residues long. Trimming left V 5 bases short and J 3 bases short, with 13 bases between. In germline, CDR1 is SGHTA, CDR2 FQGTGA. CDR3 protein: CASSPSRGEETQYF. In nucleotides, the CDR3 is TGTGCCAGCAGCCCGTCCAGAGGGGAAGAGACCCAGTACTTC.

This clone has just one count. The chain couples TRBV30 to TRBJ2-3; 12 bases fit TRBD1. Per the germline V gene, CDR1 is GTSNPN and CDR2 is SVGIG (reference sequence). This CDR3 is 16 amino acids long. V dropped 3 bases and J dropped 4; count of bases not matched to a gene: 8. CDR3 nucleotides: TGTGCCTGGAGCGTCGGGACAGGGGGCGCGGCAGATACGCAGTATTTT. This gives the protein CAWSVGTGGAADTQYF. Drawing the rest from reference TRBV30 and TRBJ2-3, the complete variable domain is SQTIHQWPATLVQPVGSPLSLECTVEGTSNPNLYWYRQAAGRGLQLLFYSVGIGQISSEVPQNLSASRPQDRQFILSSKKLLLSDSGFYLCAWSVGTGGAADTQYFGPGTRLTVL.

J is TRBJ2-7 and V is TRBV27; D unresolved. The CDR3 runs to 12 residues. The V end was cut by 5 bases, the J end by 5 bases, with 10 bases between. CDR1 MNHEY and CDR2 SMNVEV come from the germline V gene (reference sequence). CDR3 bases: TGTGCCAGCAGTGGCAGGTATAACGAGCAGTACTTC. The encoded protein is CASSGRYNEQYF.